The 30 T cell receptor beta chains given below trace back to one sample, sequenced in a study of control samples from healthy donors and cancer patients. Generated by immunoSEQ multiplex PCR, the TCRdb table keeps only in-frame clones and is missing some. The sample shows about 140,000 clones, about 90% of them seen only once. The sequenced sample consisted of blood. Receptor source: a man between 18 and 35 years old in good health.

Notes on this clone: Other DNA sequences from this sample encode an identical CDR3 as well. The V gene is TRBV5-1, the J gene TRBJ2-3; D possibly corresponds to TRBD2 (6 bases). Germline values: CDR1 SGHRS, CDR2 YFSETQ. Trimming took 0 bases from V and 2 from J, leaving 13 bases between them. This CDR3 has 16 amino acids. The CDR3 protein is CASSLEVGGPTDTQYF. The DNA of the CDR3 is TGCGCCAGCAGCTTGGAAGTGGGGGGTCCCACAGATACGCAGTATTTT. The variable domain in full, completed from reference TRBV5-1 and TRBJ2-3, reads KAGVTQTPRYLIKTRGQQVTLSCSPISGHRSVSWYQQTPGQGLQFLFEYFSETQRNKGNFPGRFSGRQFSNSRSEMNVSTLELGDSALYLCASSLEVGGPTDTQYFGPGTRLTVL.

This clone was found once. The chain recombines TRBV4-1 with TRBJ2-1, with a tentative D call TRBD2 (5 bases). CDR3 length: 16 amino acids. Germline V gives CDR1 MGHRA, CDR2 YSYEKL. V dropped 4 bases and J dropped 4 bases, with 17 bases sitting between them. CDR3 protein: CASSPRIATDYNEQFF. In DNA, the CDR3 is TGCGCCAGCAGCCCCCGTATAGCGACGGATTACAATGAGCAGTTCTTC.

The CDR3 sequence is CASSGEWDYEQYF. Here the CDR3 DNA reads TGTGCCAGCAGTGGGGAGTGGGACTACGAGCAGTACTTC. The chain uses TRBV12-3 or TRBV12-4 and TRBJ2-7; tentative D call: TRBD2 (5 bases). V lost 5 bases, J lost 3 bases, and 11 bases lay in between. There are 13 residues in the CDR3.

A single count supports this clone. The V and J genes are TRBV19 and TRBJ2-7; tentatively, D is TRBD2 (6 bases). The V and J ends lost 5 bases and 6 bases respectively, with 8 bases between them. The CDR3 spans 11 residues. Germline CDR1 and CDR2: LNHDA and SQIVND (reference sequence). Here the CDR3 reads CASSFGSEQYF. DNA of the CDR3: TGTGCCAGTAGTTTCGGGAGCGAGCAGTACTTC.

The chain is built from TRBV5-4 and TRBJ2-7; TRBD1 aligns across 9 bases. The ends lost 4 bases at V and 4 bases at J; junction bases unmatched: 6. This CDR3 region has 14 residues. Germline V gives CDR1 SGHNT, CDR2 YYREEE (reference sequence). The CDR3 DNA is TGTGCCAGCAGCGAGCGGGACAGGGCGTACGAGCAGTACTTC. It is translated as CASSERDRAYEQYF.

The chain's CDR3 is CASSIGPGANYGYTF. The DNA of the CDR3 is TGTGCCAGCAGCATCGGTCCCGGAGCGAACTATGGCTACACCTTC. The chain employs TRBV9 and TRBJ1-2; D is undetermined. The CDR3 is 15 amino acids. Trimming took off 4 bases at V and 2 bases at J, with 15 bases between the two ends. CDR1 is SGDLS, CDR2 YYNGEE, per germline. Filled out from reference TRBV9 and TRBJ1-2, the complete variable domain reads DSGVTQTPKHLITATGQRVTLRCSPRSGDLSVYWYQQSLDQGLQFLIQYYNGEERAKGNILERFSAQQFPDLHSELNLSSLELGDSALYFCASSIGPGANYGYTFGSGTRLTVV.

The genes are TRBV18 and TRBJ1-2; no definite D call. Germline assignment: CDR1 KGHSH and CDR2 LQKENI. This CDR3 spans 14 amino acids. V was trimmed by 0 bases and J by 0 bases, leaving 5 bases between them. The CDR3 loop reads CASSPPVSNYGYTF. The CDR3 nucleotides read TGTGCCAGCTCACCACCCGTTTCTAACTATGGCTACACCTTC.

This sequence joins TRBV11-2 and TRBJ1-5; tentatively, D is TRBD1 (6 bases). CDR3 length: 14 residues. Deletions cut 3 bases from V and 7 bases from J, with 13 bases between. CDR1 is SGHAT, CDR2 FQNNGV, per germline. For the CDR3, the DNA is TGTGCCAGCAGCTTGGAACAGGGTTTGCAGCCCCAGCATTTT. It yields the protein CASSLEQGLQPQHF.

The rearrangement uses TRBV11-2 and TRBJ2-1; D not resolved. This CDR3 spans 12 amino acids. Trimming pared 6 bases from V and 8 bases from J, leaving 11 bases between. Germline CDR1 reads SGHAT; CDR2 reads FQNNGV. The CDR3 nucleotides read TGTGCCAGCAGGGGATCTACTTATGAGCAGTTCTTC. It translates to CASRGSTYEQFF. The whole variable domain, remainder taken from reference TRBV11-2 and TRBJ2-1, is EAGVAQSPRYKIIEKRQSVAFWCNPISGHATLYWYQQILGQGPKLLIQFQNNGVVDDSQLPKDRFSAERLKGVDSTLKIQPAKLEDSAVYLCASRGSTYEQFFGPGTRLTVL.

This chain joins TRBV4-2 and TRBJ1-2; weak D call: TRBD1 (5 bases). This CDR3 comprises 15 residues. The germline V and J ends were trimmed by 4 bases and 6 bases, with 18 bases remaining between them. Germline assignment: CDR1 LGHNA and CDR2 YNFKEQ. CDR3 coding DNA: TGTGCCAGCAGCCCTTCCCGGGATAGGGGAGATGGCTACACCTTC. This encodes CASSPSRDRGDGYTF.

This chain connects TRBV24-1 to TRBJ2-3, with D possibly being TRBD2 (6 bases). V lost 3 bases to trimming and J lost 0 bases, with 21 bases between them. This CDR3 has 19 amino acids. Germline V lookup: CDR1 KGHDR, CDR2 SFDVKD. CDR3 DNA: TGTGCCACCAGTGATACTCCCTGGAGGAGGGACGGGAGCACAGATACGCAGTATTTT. It yields the protein CATSDTPWRRDGSTDTQYF.

The V and J genes are TRBV13 and TRBJ2-7, with D perhaps matching TRBD2 (5 bases). The CDR3 has 12 amino acids. Trimming took off 5 bases at V and 5 bases at J, with 10 bases between the two ends. Germline V CDR1 and CDR2: PRHDT, FYEKMQ (reference sequence). This CDR3 is CASSHPGNEQYF. DNA of the CDR3: TGTGCCAGCAGCCACCCGGGGAACGAGCAGTACTTC.

J is TRBJ1-2 and V is TRBV6-1, with TRBD1 matching over 8 bases. CDR3 length equals 15 residues. Germline trimming cut 3 bases from V and 3 bases from J; bases unmatched to any gene: 6. Germline lookup yields CDR1 MNHNS and CDR2 SASEGT. CDR3 sequence reads: CASSDPRGQDYGYTF. CDR3 DNA: TGTGCCAGCAGTGACCCTCGGGGACAGGACTATGGCTACACCTTC.

The rearrangement links TRBV5-4 to TRBJ2-3; D is ambiguous. The CDR3 runs 14 residues. The germline CDR1 and CDR2 sequences are SGHNT and YYREEE (reference sequence). Trimming removed 2 bases from V and 2 bases from J, with 9 bases in between. The CDR3 coding sequence is TGTGCCAGCAGCTTTCTGGCTGCCACAGATACGCAGTATTTT. Protein: CASSFLAATDTQYF.

A single count supports this clone. This chain uses TRBV10-3 with TRBJ1-1; maybe TRBD1 (5 bases). CDR3 length: 16 residues. V was clipped by 2 bases and J by 4 bases, with 17 bases between them. Germline-derived CDR1 and CDR2 are ENHRY and SYGVKD. CDR3 nucleotide sequence: TGTGCCATCAGTGAGACCGCCGGCAGGGTGGTCACTGAAGCTTTCTTT. Translated: CAISETAGRVVTEAFF.

V is TRBV3-1 (or the pseudogene TRBV3-2) and J is TRBJ2-7, with TRBD2 matching over 9 bases. The J segment lost 3 bases and the V segment lost 4 bases, leaving 13 bases of the junction unmatched. The CDR3 has 17 amino acids. From germline, CDR1 is LGHDT and CDR2 YNNKEL (reference sequence). This chain's CDR3 is CASSPERSGGLHYEQYF. The CDR3 DNA reads TGTGCCAGCAGCCCAGAACGAAGCGGGGGGTTACACTACGAGCAGTACTTC.

V and J are TRBV2 and TRBJ1-3; no definite D call. The CDR3 is made up of 13 amino acids. Trimming stripped 6 bases from V and 8 bases from J, with 14 bases between. The germline V gene has CDR1 SNHLY and CDR2 FYNNEI. The chain's CDR3 is CASRDDFRDTIYF. The CDR3 region has the DNA TGTGCCAGCAGGGACGACTTTAGGGACACCATATATTTT. The full variable domain, in which reference TRBV2 and TRBJ1-3 provide the parts outside the CDR3, is EPEVTQTPSHQVTQMGQEVILRCVPISNHLYFYWYRQILGQKVEFLVSFYNNEISEKSEIFDDQFSVERPDGSNFTLKIRSTKLEDSAMYFCASRDDFRDTIYFGEGSWLTVV.

This sequence joins TRBV28 and TRBJ1-4; 7 bases are shared with TRBD1. The CDR3 loop spans 14 amino acids. The germline gives CDR1 MDHEN, CDR2 SYDVKM. Germline trimming cut 7 bases from V and 2 bases from J; bases unmatched to any gene: 4. DNA for the CDR3: TGTGCCAGCAAAGAAGGGGGCACTAATGAAAAACTGTTTTTT. Protein sequence: CASKEGGTNEKLFF.

V is TRBV6-6 and J is TRBJ2-7; 7 bases agree with TRBD2. Trimming cost V 2 bases and J 4 bases; bases outside gene matches: 8. The V gene's germline CDR1 is MNHNY and CDR2 SVGAGI (reference sequence). There are 15 residues in the CDR3. As DNA, the CDR3 is TGTGCCAGCAGTTACAGGGCTAGCGGATGGTACGAGCAGTACTTC. This encodes CASSYRASGWYEQYF.

This chain joins TRBV29-1 and TRBJ2-3; 9 bases agree with TRBD1. CDR3 length equals 14 residues. Germline-derived CDR1 and CDR2 are SQVTM and ANQGSEA. Unmatched junction bases numbered 5, after V lost 5 bases and J lost 2 bases. The CDR3 spells CSVYRGLATDTQYF. DNA for the CDR3: TGCAGCGTTTACAGGGGGCTGGCCACAGATACGCAGTATTTT.

The CDR3 DNA reads as TGTGCCAGCAGTTGGACAGGGGACACTGAAGCTTTCTTT. Translation: CASSWTGDTEAFF. V and J are TRBV6-2 or TRBV6-3 and TRBJ1-1, with 9 bases lining up with TRBD1. The CDR3 contains 13 residues. The germline CDR1 and CDR2 sequences are MNHEY and SVGEGT. V lost 4 bases to trimming and J lost 3 bases; unmatched junction nucleotides: 0.

This chain uses TRBV3-1 (or the pseudogene TRBV3-2) with TRBJ1-3; TRBD1 matches 8 bases. CDR1 is LGHDT, CDR2 YNNKEL, per germline (reference sequence). J lost 4 bases, V lost 6 bases, and 2 bases had no gene match. CDR3 length equals 13 residues. CDR3 sequence reads: CASRTGAGNTIYF. The CDR3, as DNA: TGTGCCAGCAGGACAGGGGCCGGAAACACCATATATTTT.

The chain carries TRBV5-5 and TRBJ1-1; D unclear. Germline V gives CDR1 SGHKS, CDR2 YYEKEE (reference sequence). Trimming shortened V by 0 bases and J by 4 bases, and 10 bases separated the two germline ends. CDR3 length: 14 amino acids. The CDR3 loop reads CASSLVGWGTEAFF. The CDR3 DNA sequence: TGTGCCAGCAGCTTGGTCGGGTGGGGCACTGAAGCTTTCTTT.

The rearrangement links TRBV28 to TRBJ1-4; D is unresolved. Trimming cost V 8 bases and J 7 bases, with 17 bases left between them. CDR3 length: 14 amino acids. Germline values: CDR1 MDHEN, CDR2 SYDVKM. The CDR3 region has the DNA TGTGCCAGCGGACTTTGGAGGGAGGGTGAAAAACTGTTTTTT. Its translation: CASGLWREGEKLFF.

V and J are TRBV30 and TRBJ1-4; TRBD1 matches at 7 bases. The CDR3 loop spans 14 amino acids. The trim removed 2 bases at V and 8 bases at J, leaving 8 bases unmatched. Germline V gene sequence: CDR1 GTSNPN, CDR2 SVGIG (reference sequence). CDR3 bases: TGTGCCTGGAGTAATACAGGGGTGGGAGAAAAACTGTTTTTT. Translation gives CAWSNTGVGEKLFF.

This clone came up once. The J gene is TRBJ1-2, the V gene TRBV9, with 8 bases lining up with TRBD1. Looked up from germline, CDR1 is SGDLS and CDR2 is YYNGEE. The CDR3 is made up of 14 amino acids. The ends lost 2 bases at V and 2 bases at J; junction bases unmatched: 2. The CDR3 is CASSVSGGNYGYTF. Here the CDR3 DNA reads TGTGCCAGCAGCGTCTCAGGGGGCAACTATGGCTACACCTTC.

The chain couples TRBV6-5 to TRBJ1-4, with 10 positions matching TRBD1. CDR1 is MNHEY and CDR2 is SVGAGI in the germline V gene. With V trimmed by 6 bases and J by 10 bases, 8 bases remained unmatched. CDR3 length: 14 amino acids. The CDR3 sequence is CASSPGQGHGKLFF. The CDR3 DNA reads TGTGCCAGCAGCCCGGGACAGGGGCATGGAAAACTGTTTTTT.

The CDR3: CASSLGEGINQPQHF. As DNA, the CDR3 is TGTGCCAGCAGCTTGGGTGAGGGGATCAATCAGCCCCAGCATTTT. The chain has TRBV5-5 and TRBJ1-5, with D possibly being TRBD1 (5 bases). This CDR3 spans 15 amino acids. Germline V gives CDR1 SGHKS, CDR2 YYEKEE (reference sequence). Trimming stripped 0 bases from V and 3 bases from J, with 10 bases between.

V is TRBV28 and J is TRBJ1-1, with TRBD1 matching 10 bases. Germline-derived CDR1 and CDR2 are MDHEN and SYDVKM. With V trimmed by 5 bases and J by 4 bases, 7 bases remained unmatched. CDR3 length: 15 residues. This CDR3 is CASSLRGQGSTEAFF. In DNA form, the CDR3 reads TGTGCCAGCAGTCTTAGGGGACAGGGGAGCACTGAAGCTTTCTTT.

The chain employs TRBV21-1 and TRBJ1-4; TRBD1 is the table's D call, not checked against the DNA. TRBV21-1 is a recognized pseudogene. The CDR3 is 13 residues long. In DNA form, the CDR3 reads TGTGCCAGCAGCAAGGGACAGGGACGGAAACTGTTTTTT. This translates into CASSKGQGRKLFF.